This is a list of T cell receptor beta chains from one sample in a study of blood T cell repertoires in COVID-19. Data came from immunoSEQ multiplex PCR; TCRdb stores just in-frame clones and leaves some out. The sample holds around 300,000 clones; about 90% are singletons and the top ten take 6.3%. Sequenced sample: peripheral blood. Receptors originate from a woman between 50 and 59 years old with COVID-19, enrolled during active disease. Both conserved end residues are part of each CDR3.

j_call v_call cdr3_aa
TRBJ1-1 TRBV6-6 CASSSGVWDTEAFF
TRBJ1-3 TRBV29-1 CSVHRGGTGNTIYF
TRBJ2-4 TRBV5-1 CASSLGRGLSAKNIQYF
TRBJ2-3 TRBV10-2 CASSSGRSTDTQYF
TRBJ2-2 TRBV7-6 CASSLSWAGVNTGELFF
TRBJ2-7 TRBV19 CASLGTALGKGGYEQYF
TRBJ2-2 TRBV30 CAWMVRGNTGELFF
TRBJ2-2 TRBV7-9 CASSPGTGRSGELFF
TRBJ2-1 TRBV24-1 CATSISGQGIYEQFF
TRBJ2-5 TRBV14 CASSQGLAGGPRETQYF
TRBJ2-7 TRBV5-4 CATKTAGASYEQYF
TRBJ2-1 TRBV5-1 CASSSSEREGLNEQFF
TRBJ1-3 TRBV11-2 CASSPLDRGGNTIYF
TRBJ1-2 TRBV2 CASSILGYGYTF
TRBJ2-5 TRBV13 CASSLDGETQYF
TRBJ2-4 TRBV28 CASSFHRDSKNIQYF
TRBJ1-5 TRBV23-1 CASSQSYRGHDQPQHF
TRBJ2-1 TRBV6-4 CASSDGGGYNEQFF
TRBJ2-7 TRBV6-1 CASSERQGAGYEQYF
TRBJ1-4 TRBV27 CASRLGGAANEKLFF
TRBJ1-1 TRBV7-9 CASSSITGSGTEAFF
TRBJ1-2 TRBV19 CASSIGRGALGYGYTF
TRBJ2-1 TRBV4-2 CASSQAMGNSGSTEQFF
TRBJ2-5 TRBV5-4 CASSLDRGGVETQYF
TRBJ1-2 TRBV7-9 CASSTEGATYGYTF
TRBJ2-1 TRBV15 CATSRRQGADNEQFF
TRBJ1-2 TRBV4-1 CASSQDRTVYGYTF
TRBJ2-1 TRBV19 CASGRTSGIYNEQFF
TRBJ2-4 TRBV7-9 CASSPPGGSKNIQYF
TRBJ2-2 TRBV2 CASNEQGMYTGELFF
TRBJ2-7 TRBV4-3 CASSTRMGLAGEVGYEQYF
TRBJ2-3 TRBV11-2 CASSSPPLRTDTQYF
TRBJ2-2 TRBV30 CAWSIPGRGNTGELFF
TRBJ1-1 TRBV12-3/TRBV12-4 CASNRQNTEAFF
TRBJ2-1 TRBV24-1 CATSETGTGTNEQFF
TRBJ2-3 TRBV10-3 CATKAGSTDTQYF
TRBJ2-7 TRBV7-2 CASSRDGGGYEQYF
TRBJ1-6 TRBV5-1 CASSLDRGVSPLHF
TRBJ1-3 TRBV5-1 CASSLEGQGAWNTIYF
TRBJ1-1 TRBV28 CASSLIGNTEAFF
TRBJ2-5 TRBV7-2 CASSQGGGRQGQTQYF
TRBJ1-2 TRBV7-2 CASSRRDSLKGYTF
TRBJ2-5 TRBV6-5 CASSYSGAGETQYF
TRBJ1-2 TRBV24-1 CATSDPGTGDGYGYTF
TRBJ2-5 TRBV24-1 CATSDTWFRRETQYF
TRBJ1-4 TRBV5-1 CASSLVGAGDEKLFF
TRBJ2-3 TRBV27 CASRTGSTDTQYF
TRBJ2-7 TRBV19 CASSIGQGAYEQYF
TRBJ2-2 TRBV18 CASSHLTGGPTNTGELFF
TRBJ1-6 TRBV20-1 CSASLANSPLHF
TRBJ2-6 TRBV19 CASSIDQAGANVLTF